This T cell receptor (beta chain) stems from a study of cytomegalovirus exposure and HLA in healthy donors. PCR was performed using 60 Vbeta and 13 Jbeta primers. This table comes from immunoSEQ multiplex PCR, and its TCRdb copy is limited to in-frame clones, with some not included. The profile covers around 250,000 clones, with approximately 91% appearing a single time and 1.7% taken by the ten largest. Germline V gives CDR1 SEHNR, CDR2 FQNEAQ (reference sequence). V was clipped by 5 bases and J by 8 bases, with 15 bases between them. The CDR3 has 13 amino acids. Material: PBMCs. This receptor was identified in a girl aged 2 to 9 in good health and CMV-seronegative. The chain joins TRBV7-9 to TRBJ1-1; TRBD1 is a possible D gene (5 bases). The CDR3 sequence is CASSLTQGVEAFF. The CDR3 DNA reads TGTGCCAGCAGCCTTACCCAAGGGGTCGAAGCTTTCTTT.